A selection of T cell receptor beta chains follows, all from one sample in a study of post-analysis software for immune sequencing data. TCRdb itself ran the PCR reads through MiXCR, one entry per CDR3 protein. Among 380,000 or so distinct CDR3 sequences listed, less than 40% were seen once. The sample taken for sequencing was blood. Receptor source: a girl aged 5-17 years with multiple sclerosis. Each CDR3 is given with its conserved first and last residue. A D gene is named only where the DNA matches it firmly. Size is stated for part of the rows, as once, few or many counts, or as a class when the clone is expanded.

TRBD1	TRBV7-9	TRBJ2-5	many	CASSVGTVGWETQYF	TGTGCCAGCAGCGTAGGGACAGTCGGATGGGAGACCCAGTACTTC
TRBD1	TRBV5-1	TRBJ2-3	.	CASSIPGQGATDTQYF	TGCGCCAGCAGCATTCCGGGACAGGGGGCCACAGATACGCAGTATTTT
.	TRBV20-1	TRBJ1-2	many	CSARPRFDSPYGYTF	TGCAGTGCTAGGCCTCGGTTCGACAGCCCCTATGGCTACACCTTC
TRBD1	TRBV11-2	TRBJ1-1	.	CASSQHRGRATEAFF	TGTGCCAGCAGCCAACACAGGGGTCGGGCGACTGAAGCTTTCTTT
.	TRBV12-3/TRBV12-4	TRBJ1-5	.	CASSLMEGNQPQHF	TGTGCCAGCAGTTTAATGGAGGGAAATCAGCCCCAGCATTTT
.	TRBV7-2	TRBJ2-5	once	CASSSLTFPQETQYF	TGTGCCAGCAGCTCTTTAACTTTTCCCCAAGAGACCCAGTACTTC
.	TRBV4-1	TRBJ1-2	.	CASSQIPGNEAAYGYTF	TGCGCCAGCAGCCAGATTCCCGGGAACGAAGCAGCCTATGGCTACACCTTC
TRBD2	TRBV28	TRBJ2-1	few	CASSFPGGAGNEQFF	TGTGCCAGCAGTTTCCCGGGGGGGGCTGGGAATGAGCAGTTCTTC
TRBD1	TRBV11-2	TRBJ1-2	.	CASSSPGQGLSGYTF	TGTGCCAGCAGCAGCCCGGGACAGGGATTGAGTGGCTACACCTTC
TRBD2	TRBV5-1	TRBJ2-7	.	CASSPGGGAYNEQYF	TGCGCCAGCAGCCCGGGGGGGGGTGCCTACAATGAGCAGTACTTC
TRBD1	TRBV9	TRBJ2-7	few	CASSAAGQGANEQYF	TGTGCCAGCAGCGCCGCCGGACAGGGGGCGAACGAGCAGTACTTC
.	TRBV4-1	TRBJ2-3	.	CASSQELRGGTDTQYF	TGCGCCAGCAGCCAAGAACTTCGAGGGGGGACAGATACGCAGTATTTT
TRBD2	TRBV29-1	TRBJ2-7	few	CSVAEREDYEQYF	TGCAGCGTTGCGGAGCGGGAGGACTACGAGCAGTACTTC
TRBD2	TRBV7-8	TRBJ2-5	few	CASSPPTSGGGETQYF	TGTGCCAGCAGCCCCCCGACTAGCGGGGGGGGAGAGACCCAGTACTTC
.	TRBV7-3	TRBJ1-1	.	CASSRRTDTEAFF	TGTGCCAGCAGCCGCCGGACAGACACTGAAGCTTTCTTT
.	TRBV12-3/TRBV12-4	TRBJ2-6	once	CASNRGRRANVLTF	TGTGCCAGCAACCGGGGGCGTAGGGCCAACGTCCTGACTTTC
.	TRBV4-1	TRBJ2-7	few	CASSQDRQAPYEQYF	TGCGCCAGCAGCCAAGATCGACAGGCGCCCTACGAGCAGTACTTC
.	TRBV13	TRBJ2-7	.	CASSLGDRMDYEQYF	TGTGCCAGCAGCTTAGGGGACAGAATGGACTACGAGCAGTACTTC
TRBD1	TRBV5-1	TRBJ2-3	.	CASSEGQVGNAQYF	TGCGCCAGCAGCGAGGGACAGGTTGGGAATGCGCAGTATTTT
TRBD2	TRBV20-1	TRBJ2-5	many	CSARRLAGVRETQYF	TGCAGTGCTAGGCGACTAGCGGGGGTACGAGAGACCCAGTACTTC
.	TRBV7-3	TRBJ2-3	.	CASSLNAPDTQYF	TGTGCCAGCAGCTTAAATGCCCCCGATACGCAGTATTTT
.	TRBV6-2/TRBV6-3	TRBJ1-5	.	CASSYSSQGLAHGINQPQHF	TGTGCCAGCAGTTACTCGAGTCAGGGTCTAGCTCACGGTATCAATCAGCCCCAGCATTTT
.	TRBV14	TRBJ2-1	.	CASSPWGTYNEQFF	TGTGCCAGCAGCCCGTGGGGGACATACAATGAGCAGTTCTTC
TRBD1	TRBV20-1	TRBJ1-5	.	CSARLPGQQNQPQHF	TGCAGTGCTAGACTTCCGGGACAGCAAAATCAGCCCCAGCATTTT
.	TRBV7-8	TRBJ2-1	few	CASSAFFGASGNVMDEQFF	TGTGCCAGCAGCGCGTTCTTTGGTGCAAGTGGCAACGTGATGGATGAGCAGTTCTTC
.	TRBV4-1	TRBJ2-1	few	CASSPRGSSSYNEQFF	TGCGCCAGCAGCCCCCGAGGTTCGAGCTCCTACAATGAGCAGTTCTTC
.	TRBV6-5	TRBJ2-5	few	CASSSGRWMGETQYF	TGTGCCAGCAGTTCCGGACGGTGGATGGGGGAGACCCAGTACTTC
.	TRBV7-7	TRBJ2-5	.	CASSETPGRQETQYF	TGTGCTAGCAGCGAAACCCCGGGACGGCAAGAGACCCAGTACTTC
.	TRBV25-1	TRBJ2-3	many	CASSATDTQYF	TGTGCCAGCAGTGCCACAGATACGCAGTATTTT
.	TRBV10-3	TRBJ2-1	.	CSGADSYNEQFF	TGTTCTGGAGCGGACTCCTACAATGAGCAGTTCTTC
.	TRBV5-1	TRBJ2-1	.	CASREDRDSIYNEQFF	TGCGCCAGCAGAGAAGACCGGGACTCAATTTACAATGAGCAGTTCTTC
.	TRBV5-1	TRBJ2-7	.	CASSLPGLNSYEQYF	TGCGCCAGCAGCTTACCGGGGCTCAACTCCTACGAGCAGTACTTC
.	TRBV18	TRBJ2-5	.	CASSLDQKETQYF	TGTGCCAGCTCACTCGACCAAAAAGAGACCCAGTACTTC
.	TRBV6-2/TRBV6-3	TRBJ2-5	.	CAIARGQETQYF	TGTGCCATTGCGAGAGGGCAAGAGACCCAGTACTTC
TRBD1	TRBV27	TRBJ1-6	.	CASSPRQGGTSPLHF	TGTGCCAGCAGTCCCCGCCAGGGGGGAACTTCACCCCTCCACTTT
.	TRBV29-1	TRBJ2-3	.	CSVEVRGASTDTQYF	TGCAGCGTTGAAGTCCGGGGTGCTAGCACAGATACGCAGTATTTT
TRBD1	TRBV29-1	TRBJ2-7	few	CSVVEQGSYEQYF	TGCAGCGTTGTGGAACAGGGGTCCTACGAGCAGTACTTC